This TCR beta chain was sequenced during a study of blood T cell repertoires in COVID-19. In the study overall: Italy, Spain and the United States were the sources of the convalescent and acute COVID-19 samples. T cells, B-cell-depleted T cells, or PBMCs provided the cDNA or gDNA that served as material.

Assay used: immunoSEQ multiplex PCR; TCRdb lists only in-frame clones, some missing. The sample has roughly 50,000 clones; 90% are singletons. Germline V lookup: CDR1 LNHNV, CDR2 YYDKDF (reference sequence). The CDR3 runs 15 residues. Trimming removed 0 bases from V and 7 bases from J, with 13 bases in between. V and J are TRBV15 and TRBJ1-5; D is possibly TRBD1 (5 bases). The clonotype comes from a man aged 45-65 years with acute or convalescent COVID-19. The sequencing input was peripheral blood. CDR3 sequence (DNA): TGTGCCACCAGCAGAGATGGGGGGGGTGGACAGCCCCAGCATTTT. This encodes CATSRDGGGGQPQHF. The whole variable domain, filled in from reference TRBV15 and TRBJ1-5, reads DAMVIQNPRYQVTQFGKPVTLSCSQTLNHNVMYWYQQKSSQAPKLLFHYYDKDFNNEADTPDNFQSRRPNTSFCFLDIRSPGLGDTAMYLCATSRDGGGGQPQHFGDGTRLSIL.